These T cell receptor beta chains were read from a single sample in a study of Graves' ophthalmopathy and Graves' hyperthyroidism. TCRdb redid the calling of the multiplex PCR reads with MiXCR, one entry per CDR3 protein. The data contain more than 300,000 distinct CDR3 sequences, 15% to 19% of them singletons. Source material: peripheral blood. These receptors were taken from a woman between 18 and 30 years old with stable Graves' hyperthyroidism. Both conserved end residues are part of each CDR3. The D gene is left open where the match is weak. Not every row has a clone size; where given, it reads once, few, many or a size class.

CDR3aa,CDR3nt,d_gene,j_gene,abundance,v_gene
CASSRGSNTEAFF,TGTGCCAGCAGTCGGGGCAGCAACACTGAAGCTTTCTTT,.,TRBJ1-1,.,TRBV6-1
CASSLAQGRNYGYTF,TGTGCCAGCAGCTTAGCACAGGGGAGGAACTATGGCTACACCTTC,TRBD1,TRBJ1-2,many,TRBV7-9
CASSLESGGEETQYF,TGTGCCAGCAGCTTAGAATCCGGGGGCGAAGAGACCCAGTACTTC,.,TRBJ2-5,many,TRBV7-8
CASSYGVGYEQYF,TGTGCCAGCAGCTACGGGGTTGGTTACGAGCAGTACTTC,.,TRBJ2-7,.,TRBV11-3
CSVEQGGYGYTF,TGCAGCGTTGAACAGGGCGGGTATGGCTACACCTTC,.,TRBJ1-2,many,TRBV29-1
CASSLSGVWQPQHF,TGTGCCAGCAGCTTATCAGGGGTTTGGCAGCCCCAGCATTTT,.,TRBJ1-5,many,TRBV7-9
CASSLGEPGAFF,TGTGCCAGCAGTTTAGGGGAGCCAGGAGCTTTCTTT,.,TRBJ1-1,.,TRBV12-3/TRBV12-4
CASSPEEPPEAFF,TGTGCCAGCTCACCTGAGGAGCCACCTGAAGCTTTCTTT,.,TRBJ1-1,many,TRBV18
CASSGEGAFNQPQHF,TGTGCCAGCAGCGGGGAGGGGGCTTTCAATCAGCCCCAGCATTTT,TRBD1,TRBJ1-5,.,TRBV11-2
CASTRTPTGRFTTYEQYF,TGTGCCAGCACCCGGACCCCGACAGGGCGCTTTACTACTTATGAGCAGTACTTC,TRBD1,TRBJ2-7,few,TRBV18
CASSFGLLRQGGSTEAFF,TGTGCCAGCAGTTTCGGTCTTCTGAGGCAGGGCGGGAGCACTGAAGCTTTCTTT,.,TRBJ1-1,many,TRBV12-3/TRBV12-4
CASRHRLAVMYEQYF,TGTGCCAGCAGACACCGACTAGCGGTGATGTACGAGCAGTACTTC,TRBD2,TRBJ2-7,.,TRBV6-2/TRBV6-3
CASSLWTTVSYTF,TGTGCCAGCAGTCTCTGGACAACCGTAAGCTACACCTTC,.,TRBJ1-2,many,TRBV12-3/TRBV12-4
CASGLATGTGADTEAFF,TGTGCTAGTGGTTTGGCCACCGGGACAGGGGCGGACACTGAAGCTTTCTTT,TRBD1,TRBJ1-1,many,TRBV12-5
CASSPQNAETQYF,TGTGCCAGCAGTCCCCAAAATGCGGAGACCCAGTACTTC,.,TRBJ2-5,many,TRBV12-3/TRBV12-4
CASSLAMTRRYGYTF,TGTGCCAGCAGCCTAGCCATGACAAGGAGGTATGGCTACACCTTC,.,TRBJ1-2,many,TRBV7-9
CASSLGQGPMNTEAFF,TGCGCCAGCAGCCTAGGACAGGGTCCGATGAACACTGAAGCTTTCTTT,TRBD1,TRBJ1-1,few,TRBV5-1
CASSSPVPGVTGELFF,TGTGCCAGCAGTTCACCGGTACCGGGGGTCACCGGGGAGCTGTTTTTT,.,TRBJ2-2,few,TRBV12-3/TRBV12-4
CARGQAGYSPLHF,TGTGCCCGCGGACAAGCGGGATATTCACCCCTCCACTTT,.,TRBJ1-6,.,TRBV30
CAGRTYGLKNTEAFF,TGTGCCGGCCGGACCTATGGACTAAAGAACACTGAAGCTTTCTTT,.,TRBJ1-1,many,TRBV27
CASSLVAGLQPQHF,TGTGCCAGCAGCTTAGTAGCGGGCCTTCAGCCCCAGCATTTT,.,TRBJ1-5,many,TRBV7-2
CAGRTDDYGYTF,TGTGCCGGCCGGACAGACGACTATGGCTACACCTTC,.,TRBJ1-2,many,TRBV2
CASSPPGQAFF,TGTGCCAGCAGCCCGCCGGGGCAAGCTTTCTTT,.,TRBJ1-1,many,TRBV7-8
CASSPRLGNTEAFF,TGTGCCAGCAGCCCGCGGTTGGGGAACACTGAAGCTTTCTTT,.,TRBJ1-1,many,TRBV11-3
CASSRRDTAMYDFYEQYF,TGTGCCAGCAGCCGCCGGGACACCGCCATGTACGATTTCTACGAGCAGTACTTC,.,TRBJ2-7,many,TRBV11-2
CASSPRDRGPKAFF,TGTGCCAGCAGCCCTCGGGACAGAGGCCCCAAAGCTTTCTTT,TRBD1,TRBJ1-1,.,TRBV14
CASSPQPGGIDEQYF,TGTGCCAGCAGCCCCCAGCCAGGGGGGATTGACGAGCAGTACTTC,.,TRBJ2-7,many,TRBV9
CASSTTGGDEQYF,TGTGCCAGTAGTACGACAGGGGGCGACGAGCAGTACTTC,TRBD1,TRBJ2-7,many,TRBV19
CASSGQLSFNYGYTF,TGTGCCAGCAGTGGACAGTTAAGTTTTAACTATGGCTACACCTTC,.,TRBJ1-2,few,TRBV7-9
CASSLEKGQPQHF,TGTGCCAGTAGTCTTGAGAAGGGTCAGCCCCAGCATTTT,.,TRBJ1-5,many,TRBV19
CASGFDGNTEAFF,TGTGCCAGCGGTTTCGACGGGAACACTGAAGCTTTCTTT,.,TRBJ1-1,many,TRBV11-3